The 22 T cell receptor beta chains given below trace back to one sample, sequenced in a study of cytomegalovirus exposure and HLA in healthy donors. Researchers ran the PCR with 60 Vbeta and 13 Jbeta primers. The data were produced by immunoSEQ multiplex PCR, yet TCRdb's version contains in-frame clones alone and is incomplete. The sample consists of 70,000 to 95,000 clones, roughly 72% of them appearing once. Material: PBMCs. Source of these receptors: a young man in good health and CMV-seropositive.

CDR3 amino acids: CASSQEFRDRVYEQYV. The CDR3 DNA follows: TGCGCCAGCAGCCAAGAATTCCGGGACAGGGTGTACGAGCAGTACGTC. The chain combines TRBV4-1 with TRBJ2-7, with TRBD1 identical over 9 bases. CDR3 length: 16 amino acids. The V gene's germline CDR1 is MGHRA and CDR2 YSYEKL. V trimming: 0 bases; J trimming: 4 bases; junction bases outside the gene matches: 7.

This chain joins TRBV6-1 and TRBJ2-3, with D perhaps matching TRBD2 (6 bases). CDR1 is MNHNS and CDR2 is SASEGT in the germline V gene. CDR3 length: 13 residues. The V and J ends lost 6 bases and 3 bases respectively, with 10 bases between them. The CDR3 spells CASRPLATDTQYF. The DNA of the CDR3 is TGTGCCAGCAGGCCCCTAGCGACAGATACGCAGTATTTT.

The V call is TRBV4-2, the J call TRBJ1-2, with D possibly matching TRBD1 (6 bases). CDR1 and CDR2 from the germline V gene are LGHNA and YNFKEQ. The ends were cut back, 1 base at V and 3 bases at J, with 18 bases in the middle. This CDR3 spans 17 amino acids. The CDR3 reads CASSQVRQGEGDYGYTF. Written as DNA, the CDR3 is TGTGCCAGCAGCCAAGTGAGGCAAGGTGAGGGGGACTATGGCTACACCTTC.

The chain employs TRBV7-8 and TRBJ2-4, with D perhaps matching TRBD2 (7 bases). Germline V gives CDR1 SGHVS, CDR2 FQNEAQ. Trimming took 5 bases from V and 5 from J, leaving 28 bases between them. The CDR3 extends over 19 amino acids. CDR3 DNA sequence: TGTGCCAGCAGCCCCCCTACCGTGGGGGGGCGCTACCTGGAAAACATTCAGTACTTC. Protein: CASSPPTVGGRYLENIQYF.

This clone was detected once. CDR3: CASREGGDETQYF. In nucleotides, the CDR3 is TGTGCCAGCAGGGAGGGAGGGGATGAGACCCAGTACTTC. This chain links TRBV7-9 with TRBJ2-5; TRBD2 agrees at 7 bases. Per the germline V gene, CDR1 is SEHNR and CDR2 is FQNEAQ (reference sequence). J was trimmed by 5 bases and V by 6 bases; bases with no gene match: 6. The CDR3 has 13 residues.

CDR3 amino acids: CASSYGGSRGDEKLFF. CDR3 DNA sequence: TGTGCCAGCAGTTACGGCGGGAGTCGGGGAGATGAAAAACTGTTTTTT. The chain joins TRBV6-6 to TRBJ1-4; D remains unclear. The ends were cut back, 2 bases at V and 6 bases at J, with 16 bases in the middle. Germline assignment: CDR1 MNHNY and CDR2 SVGAGI (reference sequence). The CDR3 contains 16 residues.

The rearrangement joins TRBV19 to TRBJ2-1; 11 nucleotides align to TRBD1. Trimming removed 3 bases from V and 7 bases from J; junction bases left unmatched: 5. CDR1 is LNHDA and CDR2 is SQIVND in the germline V gene (reference sequence). The length of the CDR3 is 15 residues. CDR3 DNA sequence: TGTGCCAGTAGTATCAGGGGACAGGGGGTGAATGAGCAGTTCTTC. Translation gives CASSIRGQGVNEQFF.

The chain uses TRBV18 and TRBJ2-5; no clear D. The germline V and J ends were trimmed by 3 bases and 5 bases, with 4 bases remaining between them. There are 11 residues in the CDR3. Germline assignment: CDR1 KGHSH and CDR2 LQKENI. CDR3 in DNA: TGTGCCAGCTCACCCCGGGAGACCCAGTACTTC. This codes for CASSPRETQYF.

The J gene is TRBJ2-7, the V gene TRBV6-6; 11 bases align to TRBD1. Germline CDR1 and CDR2: MNHNY and SVGAGI (reference sequence). CDR3 length equals 16 residues. The V gene end was trimmed by 6 bases and the J gene end by 1 base; junction bases not matched to a gene: 8. The CDR3 sequence: CASRLRDRGESYEQYV. The CDR3 DNA reads as TGTGCCAGCAGACTACGGGACAGGGGGGAATCCTACGAGCAGTACGTC.

The chain uses TRBV4-3 and TRBJ2-3; weak D call: TRBD2 (5 bases). CDR3 size: 14 residues. V was cut by 8 bases and J by 0 bases, with 12 bases left in between. Per germline, CDR1 LGHNA and CDR2 YSLEER. The CDR3 sequence is CASAPSLSTDTQYF. As DNA, the CDR3 is TGCGCCAGCGCCCCTAGCTTGAGCACAGATACGCAGTATTTT.

This chain links TRBV29-1 with TRBJ2-3; 7 bases are a match to TRBD2. From germline, CDR1 is SQVTM and CDR2 ANQGSEA. The CDR3 length is 13 residues. The V gene end was trimmed by 7 bases and the J gene end by 4 bases; junction bases not matched to a gene: 8. The CDR3 reads CSAWGRGPDTQYF. CDR3 in DNA: TGCAGCGCCTGGGGGAGGGGACCAGATACGCAGTATTTT.

This chain links TRBV19 with TRBJ1-4, with D maybe TRBD1 (6 bases). The V end lost 7 bases, the J end lost 7 bases, and 16 bases lay between the germline ends. The CDR3 spans 14 residues. CDR1 and CDR2 (germline): LNHDA, SQIVND (reference sequence). The CDR3 region has the DNA TGTGCCAGTACCCCAGGGGCAACGGGTGAAAAACTGTTTTTT. Translating it yields CASTPGATGEKLFF.

The chain employs TRBV6-1 and TRBJ1-2; D might be TRBD1 (6 bases). V lost 6 bases and J lost 6, with 11 bases in between. The CDR3 runs 12 residues. CDR1 is MNHNS and CDR2 is SASEGT in the germline V gene. The DNA of the CDR3 is TGTGCCAGCAGCCTCAGGGGTAATGGCTACACCTTC. Translating it yields CASSLRGNGYTF.

The rearrangement links TRBV30 to TRBJ1-5, with TRBD1 identical over 7 bases. CDR3 length equals 15 residues. From germline, CDR1 is GTSNPN and CDR2 SVGIG (reference sequence). V trimming: 1 base; J trimming: 2 bases; junction bases outside the gene matches: 5. The CDR3 here is CAWSDTQGGNQPQHF. CDR3 nucleotides: TGTGCCTGGAGTGACACCCAGGGGGGCAATCAGCCCCAGCATTTT.

The rearrangement joins TRBV2 to TRBJ1-5, with no clear D. This CDR3 is built from 15 residues. The V end was cut by 3 bases, the J end by 0 bases, with 9 bases between. Germline loops: CDR1 SNHLY, CDR2 FYNNEI. In DNA, the CDR3 is TGTGCCAGCAGTGAGCGACACCCTAGCAATCAGCCCCAGCATTTT. It translates to CASSERHPSNQPQHF.

The chain recombines TRBV2 with TRBJ1-3; tentative D call: TRBD1 (5 bases). V lost 6 bases, J lost 9 bases, and 18 bases lay in between. This CDR3 spans 14 amino acids. Germline CDR1 is SNHLY and CDR2 is FYNNEI. CDR3 protein: CASRPGSSQGTIYF. CDR3 nucleotide sequence: TGTGCCAGCAGACCAGGGTCCTCCCAAGGCACCATATATTTT.

The table lists this clone with a few counts. Other DNA sequences in the same sample also yield this CDR3. This chain joins TRBV6-1 and TRBJ1-2, with 7 positions matching TRBD1. Per germline, CDR1 MNHNS and CDR2 SASEGT. The CDR3 is made up of 13 amino acids. J was trimmed by 3 bases and V by 3 bases; bases with no gene match: 1. The CDR3 sequence: CASSDQGDYGYTF. DNA for the CDR3: TGTGCCAGCAGTGACCAGGGGGACTATGGCTACACCTTC.

This sequence joins TRBV6-4 and TRBJ1-2; 7 bases line up with TRBD1. CDR1 and CDR2 from the germline V gene are MRHNA and SNTAGT. V shed 10 bases, J shed 4 bases, and the junction held 9 bases outside the gene matches. The CDR3 contains 13 residues. The chain's CDR3 is CATHRGGGYGYTF. The CDR3 DNA reads as TGTGCCACGCACCGAGGGGGCGGCTATGGCTACACCTTC.

The rearrangement links TRBV4-1 to TRBJ2-1, with TRBD1 identical over 7 bases. This CDR3 spans 14 amino acids. V was pared by 1 base and J by 7 bases, with 4 bases of the junction left unmatched. The germline gives CDR1 MGHRA, CDR2 YSYEKL. In DNA form, the CDR3 reads TGCGCCAGCAGCCAAGGACAGGGTGAAAATGAGCAGTTCTTC. It is translated as CASSQGQGENEQFF.

The chain links TRBV5-1 to TRBJ1-2; TRBD1 matches at 9 bases. This CDR3 is built from 13 residues. The J segment lost 8 bases and the V segment lost 4 bases, leaving 6 bases of the junction unmatched. Germline CDR1 and CDR2: SGHRS and YFSETQ. The CDR3 DNA reads as TGCGCCAGCAGCCCGGACAGGGGAGAGGGCTACACCTTC. Encoded protein: CASSPDRGEGYTF. Complete variable domain (other parts from reference TRBV5-1 and TRBJ1-2): KAGVTQTPRYLIKTRGQQVTLSCSPISGHRSVSWYQQTPGQGLQFLFEYFSETQRNKGNFPGRFSGRQFSNSRSEMNVSTLELGDSALYLCASSPDRGEGYTFGSGTRLTVV.

This chain links TRBV9 with TRBJ1-1; the match to TRBD1 covers 8 bases. The junction had 7 bases not matched to a gene; V was cut back by 2 bases and J by 4 bases. CDR1 and CDR2 (germline): SGDLS, YYNGEE. CDR3 length: 15 amino acids. CDR3: CASSVVGQGGTEAFF. The CDR3 nucleotides read TGTGCCAGCAGCGTCGTCGGACAGGGTGGCACTGAAGCTTTCTTT.

The J gene is TRBJ2-2, the V gene TRBV4-3, with D unresolved. This CDR3 has 15 amino acids. Trimming took off 0 bases at V and 7 bases at J, with 12 bases between the two ends. Per the germline V gene, CDR1 is LGHNA and CDR2 is YSLEER. CDR3 in DNA: TGCGCCAGCAGCCAAGAGATACAGCAAAACGGGGAGCTGTTTTTT. This codes for CASSQEIQQNGELFF.